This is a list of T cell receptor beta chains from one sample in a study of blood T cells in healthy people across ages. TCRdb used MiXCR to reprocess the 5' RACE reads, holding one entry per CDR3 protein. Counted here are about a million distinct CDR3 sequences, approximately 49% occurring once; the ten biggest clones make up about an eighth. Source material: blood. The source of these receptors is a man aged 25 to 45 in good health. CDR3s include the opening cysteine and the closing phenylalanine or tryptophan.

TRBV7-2,CASSPDANYGYTF
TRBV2,CASSGGTGVYEQYF
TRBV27,CASSLWGDSDGYTF
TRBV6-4,CASSEPGSYGYTF
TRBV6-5,CASQGGAGEQYF
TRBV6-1,CASRSGTSSSYEQYF
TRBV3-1,CASSPYQGTGQPQHF
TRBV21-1,CASSKVQGRYDETQYF
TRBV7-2,CASSLITDQETQYF
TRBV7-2,CASRRPSTDTQYF
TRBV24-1,CATRAGTGATGELFF
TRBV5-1,CASSFESPNYGYTF
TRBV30,CAWRLAGVQTQYF
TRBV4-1,CASSQKQGAVEKLFF
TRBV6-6,CASSYRQLAAFF
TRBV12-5,CASGRYYGTGDYNEQFF
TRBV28,CASRGTAGEQYF
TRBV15,CATSDGLAFSTDTQYF
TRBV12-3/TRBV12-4,CASTGDRVSYEQYF
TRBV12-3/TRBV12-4,CASSRDKEGVDEQYF
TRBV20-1,CSARSQGNTEAFF
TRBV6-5,CASSYSPGQGSSGYTF
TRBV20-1,CSAPHRGLSSYNEQFF
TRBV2,CASSEAGDYLEETQYF
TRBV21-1,CASSKETRSTDTQYF